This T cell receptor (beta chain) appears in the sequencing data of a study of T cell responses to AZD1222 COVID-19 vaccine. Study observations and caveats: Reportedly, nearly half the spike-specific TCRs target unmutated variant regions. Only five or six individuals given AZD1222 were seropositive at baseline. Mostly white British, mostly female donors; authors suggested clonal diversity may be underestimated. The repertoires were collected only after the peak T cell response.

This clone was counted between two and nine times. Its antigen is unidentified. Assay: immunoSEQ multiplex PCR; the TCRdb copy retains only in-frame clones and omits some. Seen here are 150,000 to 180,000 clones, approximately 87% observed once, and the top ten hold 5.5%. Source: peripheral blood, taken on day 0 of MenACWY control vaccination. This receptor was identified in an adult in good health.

CDR3 protein: CASSVGGENTEAFF. The DNA for the CDR3 is TGTGCCAGCAGCGTCGGAGGTGAGAACACTGAAGCTTTCTTT. V and J are TRBV9 and TRBJ1-1; unclear D gene. Germline assignment: CDR1 SGDLS and CDR2 YYNGEE. This CDR3 comprises 14 residues. Trimming pared 2 bases from V and 1 base from J, leaving 9 bases between.